This TCR beta chain was documented in a study of blood T cells in healthy people across ages. Looking at the study overall: Template switching captured about one barcoded beta molecule per two T cells.

A second roughly 7 to 12 cycle PCR used barcoded and J-beta primers. MiXCR, applied by TCRdb to the 5' RACE reads, yields one record per CDR3 protein. The table includes some 790,000 distinct CDR3 sequences, more than 25% detected once. General study results and limits: Age advanced and TCR beta diversity per million T cells fell, roughly linearly.

This clonotype was seen more than once but under ten times. Its antigen is still unknown. With 5 bases clipped from V and 7 bases from J, the junction kept 5 bases outside the gene matches. The CDR3 is 13 residues long. Germline-derived CDR1 and CDR2 are DFQATT and SNEGSKA (reference sequence). Source material: blood. The sequence was obtained from a woman at least 80 years old in good health. The chain joins TRBV20-1 to TRBJ1-4, with TRBD1 matching 9 bases. CDR3 region: CSAARDRAEKLFF. The CDR3 DNA reads as TGCAGTGCTGCACGGGACAGGGCTGAAAAACTGTTTTTT.